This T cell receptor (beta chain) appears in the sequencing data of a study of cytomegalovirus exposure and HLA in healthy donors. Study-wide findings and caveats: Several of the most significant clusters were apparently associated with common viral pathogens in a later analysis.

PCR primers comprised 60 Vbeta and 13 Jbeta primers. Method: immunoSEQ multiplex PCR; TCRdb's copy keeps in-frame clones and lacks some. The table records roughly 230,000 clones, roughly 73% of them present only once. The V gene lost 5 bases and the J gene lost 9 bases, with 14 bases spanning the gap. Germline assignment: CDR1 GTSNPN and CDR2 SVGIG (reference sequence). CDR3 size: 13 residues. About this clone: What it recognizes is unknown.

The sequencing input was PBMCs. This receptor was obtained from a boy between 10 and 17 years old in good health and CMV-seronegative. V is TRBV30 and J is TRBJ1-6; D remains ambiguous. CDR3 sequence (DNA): TGTGCCTGGGGAGGGATTCGGGGTTCACCCCTCCACTTT. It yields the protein CAWGGIRGSPLHF.